Shown below are 30 T cell receptor beta chains from a single sample sequenced in a study of blood T cell repertoires in COVID-19. Here immunoSEQ multiplex PCR was the method, and the copy in TCRdb shows in-frame clones only, minus some. This sample yields fewer than 300,000 clones, of which 81% are seen a single time; about 3.2% belongs to the top ten. The specimen sequenced was peripheral blood. Source of these receptors: a woman in her sixties with active or convalescent COVID-19.

The chain couples TRBV21-1 to TRBJ2-3; the table names TRBD1, a call not compared with the DNA. TRBV21-1 is shown as a pseudogene. There are 13 residues in the CDR3. In DNA form, the CDR3 reads TGTGCCAGCAGGGAACAGGTGACAGATACGCAGTATTTT. Amino acids: CASREQVTDTQYF.

The chain is built from TRBV30 and TRBJ2-3; D possibly corresponds to TRBD1 (6 bases). There are 16 residues in the CDR3. The germline gives CDR1 GTSNPN, CDR2 SVGIG (reference sequence). Trimming cost V 1 base and J 4 bases, with 18 bases left between them. The CDR3 nucleotides are TGTGCCTGGAGTGAAGGGGGACCACTAACCCCAGATACGCAGTATTTT. Residues: CAWSEGGPLTPDTQYF.

This clone was counted between two and nine times. The J gene is TRBJ2-2, the V gene TRBV19; the match to TRBD2 covers 14 bases. Looked up from germline, CDR1 is LNHDA and CDR2 is SQIVND (reference sequence). With 5 bases clipped from V and 0 bases from J, the junction kept 2 bases outside the gene matches. This CDR3 is 17 amino acids long. The CDR3 region has the DNA TGTGCCAGTAGTGGACTAGCGGGGGGTCCGAACACCGGGGAGCTGTTTTTT. Amino acids: CASSGLAGGPNTGELFF.

The rearrangement uses TRBV7-3 and TRBJ1-6; D may be TRBD1 (5 bases). Germline assignment: CDR1 SGHTA and CDR2 FQGTGA. The CDR3 runs 16 residues. V dropped 5 bases and J dropped 7 bases, with 18 bases sitting between them. The CDR3 nucleotides are TGTGCCAGCAGCCTTGACGGGGGGATGCGGAATTCACCCCTCCACTTT. This gives the protein CASSLDGGMRNSPLHF. Full variable domain (missing parts from reference TRBV7-3 and TRBJ1-6): GAGVSQTPSNKVTEKGKYVELRCDPISGHTALYWYRQSLGQGPEFLIYFQGTGAADDSGLPNDRFFAVRPEGSVSTLKIQRTERGDSAVYLCASSLDGGMRNSPLHFGNGTRLTVT.

The chain carries TRBV6-5 and TRBJ1-1; D gene uncertain. The V end was cut by 4 bases, the J end by 1 base, with 10 bases between. In germline, CDR1 is MNHEY, CDR2 SVGAGI. The length of the CDR3 is 14 residues. DNA for the CDR3: TGTGCCAGCAGTTCCGTCGGGGAGAACACTGAAGCTTTCTTT. Protein sequence: CASSSVGENTEAFF.

This chain connects TRBV7-8 to TRBJ2-1; D is undetermined. The V gene's germline CDR1 is SGHVS and CDR2 FQNEAQ. The length of the CDR3 is 13 residues. V shed 2 bases and J shed 5 bases, with 7 bases lying between them. The CDR3 sequence is CASSLNQNNEQFF. The CDR3 region has the DNA TGTGCCAGCAGCTTAAACCAGAACAATGAGCAGTTCTTC.

In this sample, this clone turned up once. The V and J genes are TRBV12-3 or TRBV12-4 and TRBJ1-6; D is uncertain. CDR3 length: 13 residues. Deletions cut 4 bases from V and 6 bases from J, with 7 bases between. CDR3 coding DNA: TGTGCCAGCAGTTCGGCAGGTAATTCACCCCTCCACTTT. As protein: CASSSAGNSPLHF.

CDR3 sequence reads: CASSPVDGGAYGYTF. In DNA, the CDR3 is TGTGCCAGCAGTCCAGTGGACGGGGGGGCCTATGGCTACACCTTC. The J gene is TRBJ1-2, the V gene TRBV9; possible D gene TRBD1, 6 bases. CDR1 SGDLS and CDR2 YYNGEE come from the germline V gene. The CDR3 has 15 amino acids. V dropped 5 bases and J dropped 4 bases, with 18 bases sitting between them.

The chain has TRBV4-1 and TRBJ1-2; 8 bases are shared with TRBD1. After removal of 4 bases from V and 10 bases from J, the junction contained 8 bases not matched to a gene. Germline V gene data show CDR1 as MGHRA and CDR2 as YSYEKL. The CDR3 is made up of 13 amino acids. This CDR3 reads CASSRNWDRSYTF. CDR3 nucleotides: TGCGCCAGCAGCCGGAATTGGGACAGGTCCTACACCTTC.

For the CDR3, the DNA is TGTGCCAGCAGCTTAGAAGGGACAGGCAATCAGCCCCAGCATTTT. Translating it yields CASSLEGTGNQPQHF. The chain combines TRBV11-2 with TRBJ1-5; 7 bases line up with TRBD1. The ends lost 0 bases at V and 2 bases at J; junction bases unmatched: 1. In germline, CDR1 is SGHAT, CDR2 FQNNGV. The CDR3 is 15 residues long.

J is TRBJ2-3 and V is TRBV25-1; 11 bases align to TRBD2. J lost 4 bases, V lost 1 base, and 7 bases had no gene match. Germline V lookup: CDR1 MGHDK, CDR2 SYGVNS. This CDR3 has 17 amino acids. The CDR3 bases are TGTGCCAGCAGTGAATTGAGTAGCGGGGGGGCTGCAGATACGCAGTATTTT. The encoded protein is CASSELSSGGAADTQYF.

V is TRBV10-3 and J is TRBJ2-5; D is perhaps TRBD1 (5 bases). The V gene's germline CDR1 is ENHRY and CDR2 SYGVKD. V lost 0 bases and J 1 base, leaving 15 bases between the germline ends. The CDR3 is 17 residues long. CDR3: CAISESTSREGQETQYF. For the CDR3, the DNA is TGTGCCATCAGTGAGTCGACAAGCAGGGAAGGCCAAGAGACCCAGTACTTC.

The chain employs TRBV5-6 and TRBJ2-3; the D gene is possibly TRBD2 (6 bases). The ends were cut back, 1 base at V and 1 base at J, with 13 bases in the middle. The V gene's germline CDR1 is SGHDT and CDR2 YYEEEE. This CDR3 spans 16 amino acids. In DNA form, the CDR3 reads TGTGCCAGCAGCTTGAGGCAGTGGAGGGGCACAGATACGCAGTATTTT. The encoded protein is CASSLRQWRGTDTQYF.

The V and J genes are TRBV4-3 and TRBJ2-7, with TRBD1 as a possible D gene (6 bases). Deletions cut 1 base from V and 0 bases from J, with 10 bases between. The germline gives CDR1 LGHNA, CDR2 YSLEER. CDR3 size: 15 residues. In nucleotides, the CDR3 is TGCGCCAGCAGCCAAGGGCACAGGGACTCCTACGAGCAGTACTTC. Encoded protein: CASSQGHRDSYEQYF.

This clone was counted a single time. The V and J genes are TRBV6-6 and TRBJ2-1; 9 bases map to TRBD1. CDR1 and CDR2 (germline): MNHNY, SVGAGI (reference sequence). V trimming: 4 bases; J trimming: 9 bases; junction bases outside the gene matches: 7. The CDR3 runs 14 residues. CDR3 loop: CASSSRTGVSEQFF. The CDR3 bases are TGTGCCAGCAGTTCAAGGACAGGGGTTAGTGAGCAGTTCTTC.

The chain has TRBV3-1 (or the pseudogene TRBV3-2) and TRBJ2-1; TRBD1 matches at 9 bases. The V and J ends lost 0 bases and 3 bases, in that order; junction bases with no gene match: 6. The CDR3 is 17 amino acids. Germline lookup yields CDR1 LGHDT and CDR2 YNNKEL (reference sequence). In nucleotides, the CDR3 is TGTGCCAGCAGCCAAGAAAGTGGGACAGGGAACTACAATGAGCAGTTCTTC. It codes for CASSQESGTGNYNEQFF.

V usage is TRBV19 and J usage is TRBJ1-1; the D gene is possibly TRBD1 (6 bases). Trimming shortened V by 4 bases and J by 3 bases, and 12 bases separated the two germline ends. The germline CDR1 and CDR2 sequences are LNHDA and SQIVND (reference sequence). CDR3 size: 14 residues. The CDR3 DNA reads TGTGCCAGTAGTACACCGGGACATCACACTGAAGCTTTCTTT. Translating gives CASSTPGHHTEAFF. Using reference TRBV19 and TRBJ1-1 for the parts outside the CDR3, the full variable domain is DGGITQSPKYLFRKEGQNVTLSCEQNLNHDAMYWYRQDPGQGLRLIYYSQIVNDFQKGDIAEGYSVSREKKESFPLTVTSAQKNPTAFYLCASSTPGHHTEAFFGQGTRLTVV.

This chain links TRBV30 with TRBJ1-4; 8 bases are a match to TRBD1. The CDR3 extends over 14 amino acids. With 7 bases clipped from V and 0 bases from J, the junction kept 4 bases outside the gene matches. Germline V gene lookup returns CDR1 GTSNPN and CDR2 SVGIG (reference sequence). The CDR3 is CAYGQGTTNEKLFF. CDR3 coding DNA: TGTGCCTACGGACAGGGCACAACTAATGAAAAACTGTTTTTT.

This rearrangement joins TRBV12-5 to TRBJ2-3; 7 nucleotides match TRBD2. The CDR3 has 14 residues. Germline CDR1 is LGHNT and CDR2 is FRNRAP. J was trimmed by 6 bases and V by 6 bases; bases with no gene match: 9. CDR3 in amino acids: CASGPGLGVDTQYF. The DNA for the CDR3 is TGTGCTAGTGGACCCGGACTAGGGGTGGATACGCAGTATTTT.

This clone occurred once. V is TRBV11-2 and J is TRBJ1-4, with 9 bases aligning to TRBD1. The CDR3 is made up of 15 amino acids. J lost 8 bases, V lost 4 bases, and 8 bases had no gene match. Germline-derived CDR1 and CDR2 are SGHAT and FQNNGV. The CDR3 sequence is CASSSRGTGIEKLFF. The CDR3 coding sequence is TGTGCCAGCAGCTCCAGGGGGACAGGGATAGAAAAACTGTTTTTT.

The V and J genes are TRBV5-1 and TRBJ2-2; a weak D match, TRBD1 (6 bases). Trimming stripped 1 base from V and 0 bases from J, with 13 bases between. This CDR3 has 17 residues. In germline, CDR1 is SGHRS, CDR2 YFSETQ. CDR3 nucleotides: TGCGCCAGCAGCTTGTCCAGGGGTGATACGAACACCGGGGAGCTGTTTTTT. Translated: CASSLSRGDTNTGELFF.

This clone was detected only once. As DNA, the CDR3 is TGTGCCAGCCAGGGGTCAGAGGGTTACAATGAGCAGTTCTTC. This gives the protein CASQGSEGYNEQFF. This chain connects TRBV28 to TRBJ2-1, with D possibly matching TRBD1 (6 bases). The ends were cut back, 8 bases at V and 4 bases at J, with 15 bases in the middle. CDR1 and CDR2 from the germline V gene are MDHEN and SYDVKM. This CDR3 region has 14 residues.

The chain couples TRBV2 to TRBJ1-4; D is perhaps TRBD1 (5 bases). Per the germline V gene, CDR1 is SNHLY and CDR2 is FYNNEI. The CDR3 loop spans 14 amino acids. Trimming shortened V by 3 bases and J by 5 bases, and 10 bases separated the two germline ends. CDR3 DNA: TGTGCCAGCAGTGACGGGGGGGAGAATGAAAAACTGTTTTTT. This codes for CASSDGGENEKLFF. Full variable domain (rest looked up from reference TRBV2 and TRBJ1-4): EPEVTQTPSHQVTQMGQEVILRCVPISNHLYFYWYRQILGQKVEFLVSFYNNEISEKSEIFDDQFSVERPDGSNFTLKIRSTKLEDSAMYFCASSDGGENEKLFFGSGTQLSVL.

This clone was found once. This sequence joins TRBV6-2 or TRBV6-3 and TRBJ2-7, with TRBD1 matching 7 bases. CDR3 size: 13 residues. The trim removed 3 bases at V and 3 bases at J, leaving 2 bases unmatched. From germline, CDR1 is MNHEY and CDR2 SVGEGT. The CDR3 spells CASSYWDSYEQYF. The CDR3 DNA is TGTGCCAGCAGTTATTGGGACAGCTACGAGCAGTACTTC.

This chain connects TRBV11-2 to TRBJ2-7, with a weak D call TRBD1 (5 bases). The V and J ends lost 8 bases and 2 bases respectively, with 16 bases between them. CDR3 length: 14 residues. Germline V gives CDR1 SGHAT, CDR2 FQNNGV. The CDR3 protein is CASPWAGRPYEQYF. The CDR3 nucleotides read TGTGCCAGCCCTTGGGCAGGGCGACCCTACGAGCAGTACTTC.

The J gene is TRBJ1-2, the V gene TRBV21-1. TRBV21-1 is marked as a pseudogene. This CDR3 has 12 residues. The CDR3 loop is CASSKKGGGYTF. The CDR3 DNA sequence: TGTGCCAGCAGCAAAAAGGGAGGTGGCTACACCTTC.

This chain links TRBV5-4 with TRBJ1-2, with TRBD1 matching 12 bases. The CDR3 runs to 16 residues. The junction had 12 bases not matched to a gene; V was cut back by 4 bases and J by 8 bases. The V gene's germline CDR1 is SGHNT and CDR2 YYREEE (reference sequence). Here the CDR3 DNA reads TGTGCCAGCAGCCCCCGGAGGGGACAGGGGGCTAGCGGCTACACCTTC. Amino acids: CASSPRRGQGASGYTF. Complete variable domain (other parts from reference TRBV5-4 and TRBJ1-2): ETGVTQSPTHLIKTRGQQVTLRCSSQSGHNTVSWYQQALGQGPQFIFQYYREEENGRGNFPPRFSGLQFPNYSSELNVNALELDDSALYLCASSPRRGQGASGYTFGSGTRLTVV.

The chain combines TRBV30 with TRBJ1-3; 8 positions agree with TRBD1. The CDR3 totals 11 residues. The V gene end was trimmed by 3 bases and the J gene end by 9 bases; junction bases not matched to a gene: 1. Germline assignment: CDR1 GTSNPN and CDR2 SVGIG (reference sequence). As DNA, the CDR3 is TGTGCCTGGAGGACAGGGGCCACCATATATTTT. It is translated as CAWRTGATIYF.

This chain uses TRBV7-8 with TRBJ1-3; D remains ambiguous. The CDR3 is 16 residues long. Looked up from germline, CDR1 is SGHVS and CDR2 is FQNEAQ. Trimming shortened V by 5 bases and J by 0 bases, and 14 bases separated the two germline ends. The CDR3: CASSSSGTYSGNTIYF. CDR3 DNA sequence: TGTGCCAGCAGCAGCAGCGGAACCTACTCTGGAAACACCATATATTTT. Variable domain in full (rest from reference TRBV7-8 and TRBJ1-3): GAGVSQSPRYKVAKRGQDVALRCDPISGHVSLFWYQQALGQGPEFLTYFQNEAQLDKSGLPSDRFFAERPEGSVSTLKIQRTQQEDSAVYLCASSSSGTYSGNTIYFGEGSWLTVV.

This clone occurred a few times. The chain links TRBV2 to TRBJ1-1; D gene uncertain. The CDR3 loop spans 10 amino acids. Germline CDR1 reads SNHLY; CDR2 reads FYNNEI. Trimming stripped 8 bases from V and 7 bases from J, with 8 bases between. CDR3 bases: TGTGCCAGCCTTGGACTTGAAGCTTTCTTT. This gives the protein CASLGLEAFF.